This T cell receptor beta chain comes out of a study of cytomegalovirus exposure and HLA in healthy donors. The repertoire was sequenced with immunoSEQ multiplex PCR; TCRdb's copy has only in-frame clones and lacks some. Altogether about 310,000 clones are present, nearly 90% being singletons, with the ten largest covering approximately 0.95%. V was pared by 1 base and J by 0 bases, with 10 bases between. The CDR3 is 17 amino acids. CDR1 and CDR2 from the germline V gene are SGHVS and FNYEAQ. The TCR sequence derives from a man aged 25 to 40 in good health and CMV-seronegative. Sequenced input: PBMCs. The chain employs TRBV7-6 and TRBJ2-6; D unclear. Written as DNA, the CDR3 is TGTGCCAGCAGCTTAGTCTCACCCGGCTCTGGGGCCAACGTCCTGACTTTC. Its protein is CASSLVSPGSGANVLTF.